The clone carrying this T cell receptor beta chain was seen a few times. What it binds is unknown. This sample is drawn from a study of T cell repertoires in cytomegalovirus infection. Study-wide context: Both a matching HLA type and CMV infection were indicated by public TCR beta signatures. Study-wide points: Cumulative frequency of public TCR beta families picked out carriers of CMV plus the relevant HLA. The ex vivo response showed dominance by HLA-C-restricted CMV-specific TCR beta clonotypes.

From the reads, TCRdb called clonotypes with MiXCR, one entry per CDR3 protein. The table records 650,000 to 900,000 distinct CDR3 sequences, about 30% of them present only once. This CDR3 region has 15 residues. Germline V gene sequence: CDR1 SGHTA, CDR2 FQGTGA. V lost 5 bases to trimming and J lost 3 bases; unmatched junction nucleotides: 6. The genes are TRBV7-3 and TRBJ2-3; 9 bases line up with TRBD1. This TCR was recovered from a human donor in good health (CMV status not recorded). Some clones in this sample may be carry-over from other donors' samples. Source: cultured CD8+ T cells from PBMCs, taken from culture after CMV antigen stimulation. The CDR3 spells CASSRWDRATDTQYF. CDR3 DNA: TGTGCCAGCAGCCGCTGGGACAGGGCGACAGATACGCAGTATTTT.